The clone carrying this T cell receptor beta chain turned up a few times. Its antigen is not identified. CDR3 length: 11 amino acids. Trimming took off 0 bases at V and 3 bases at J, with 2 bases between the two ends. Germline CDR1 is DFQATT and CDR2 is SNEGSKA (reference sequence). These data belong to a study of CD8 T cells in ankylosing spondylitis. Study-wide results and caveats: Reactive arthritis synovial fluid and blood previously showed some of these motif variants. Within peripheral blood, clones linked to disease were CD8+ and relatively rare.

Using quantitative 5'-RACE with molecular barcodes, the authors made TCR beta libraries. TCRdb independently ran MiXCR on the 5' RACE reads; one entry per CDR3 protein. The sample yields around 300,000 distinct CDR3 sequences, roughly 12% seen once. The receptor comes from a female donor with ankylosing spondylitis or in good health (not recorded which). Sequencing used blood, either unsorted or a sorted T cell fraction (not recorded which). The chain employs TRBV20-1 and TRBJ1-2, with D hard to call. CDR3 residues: CSAREDYGYTF. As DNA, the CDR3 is TGCAGTGCTAGAGAGGACTATGGCTACACCTTC.